Following are 27 T cell receptor beta chains from one sample sequenced in a study of cytomegalovirus exposure and HLA in healthy donors. Primers for the PCR totalled 60 Vbeta and 13 Jbeta. TCRdb's copy holds only in-frame clones and misses some; the assay was immunoSEQ multiplex PCR. This sample yields 120,000 to 150,000 clones, of which about 74% are seen a single time; around an eighth belongs to the top ten. Sequences were obtained from PBMCs. These receptor sequences come from a man in his forties or fifties in good health and CMV-seropositive.

The gene calls are TRBV27 and TRBJ2-2, with 7 positions matching TRBD2. The V and J ends lost 7 bases and 5 bases, in that order; junction bases with no gene match: 13. Germline V CDR1 and CDR2: MNHEY, SMNVEV (reference sequence). The CDR3 contains 16 residues. The CDR3 reads CASKGRPAGRTGELFF. CDR3 bases: TGTGCCAGCAAGGGCCGACCCGCCGGGAGGACCGGGGAGCTGTTTTTT.

This clone showed up just once. This rearrangement joins TRBV4-3 to TRBJ2-3; D unresolved. Trimming cost V 0 bases and J 7 bases, with 23 bases left between them. This CDR3 contains 18 residues. Germline V gene lookup returns CDR1 LGHNA and CDR2 YSLEER. The CDR3 sequence: CASSQDLQGPARGNTQYF. Here the CDR3 DNA reads TGCGCCAGCAGCCAAGATCTACAAGGCCCGGCGAGAGGAAATACGCAGTATTTT.

The chain joins TRBV2 to TRBJ2-7, with 12 bases aligning to TRBD2. The V gene's germline CDR1 is SNHLY and CDR2 FYNNEI. CDR3 length: 14 residues. The V gene end was trimmed by 6 bases and the J gene end by 4 bases; junction bases not matched to a gene: 4. CDR3 coding DNA: TGTGCCAGCAGCCCTCTAGCGGGGGGGTACGAGCAGTACTTC. This sequence encodes CASSPLAGGYEQYF.

The J gene is TRBJ2-7, the V gene TRBV5-1; tentatively, D is TRBD2 (5 bases). The CDR3 length is 16 residues. Per the germline V gene, CDR1 is SGHRS and CDR2 is YFSETQ. V was trimmed by 5 bases and J by 3 bases, leaving 21 bases between them. Written as DNA, the CDR3 is TGCGCCAGCAGTCAGGCAACGGGAAGGGCAAACTACGAGCAGTACTTC. Translation gives CASSQATGRANYEQYF.

This clone was picked up one time. J is TRBJ2-1 and V is TRBV4-2, with 13 bases identical to TRBD2. The V and J ends lost 4 bases and 7 bases, in that order; junction bases with no gene match: 4. The CDR3 length is 15 residues. Germline V gene sequence: CDR1 LGHNA, CDR2 YNFKEQ. The CDR3 DNA is TGTGCCAGCAGCCGCCGGACTAGCGGGAGTAATGAGCAGTTCTTC. It encodes CASSRRTSGSNEQFF.

This clone was found a few times. The V call is TRBV6-5, the J call TRBJ2-5; 9 bases fit TRBD2. Trimming removed 5 bases from V and 5 bases from J; junction bases left unmatched: 6. Per the germline V gene, CDR1 is MNHEY and CDR2 is SVGAGI. This CDR3 is built from 14 residues. The CDR3 protein is CASSVAGEGETQYF. Here the CDR3 DNA reads TGTGCCAGCAGTGTAGCGGGAGAGGGGGAGACCCAGTACTTC.

The chain recombines TRBV5-4 with TRBJ2-1, with D possibly TRBD2 on 6 matching bases. Looked up from germline, CDR1 is SGHNT and CDR2 is YYREEE (reference sequence). This CDR3 is 14 amino acids long. Trimming shortened V by 4 bases and J by 8 bases, and 16 bases separated the two germline ends. The CDR3 DNA reads as TGTGCCAGCAGCCAGGGACTTTCTAACTATGAGCAGTTCTTC. Translating gives CASSQGLSNYEQFF.

On this clone: The junction departs from the called germline gene at one end, perhaps through a read error. The V and J genes are TRBV7-9 and TRBJ2-3, with 7 bases matching TRBD2. In germline, CDR1 is SEHNR, CDR2 FQNEAQ (reference sequence). This CDR3 has 17 residues. DNA of the CDR3: TGTTCCAGCAGCTTACTAGCAGATGGCGGGAGTGTAGATACGCAGTATTTT. This gives the protein CSSSLLADGGSVDTQYF.

This sequence joins TRBV5-4 and TRBJ2-2; possible D gene TRBD1, 5 bases. The V and J ends lost 2 bases and 3 bases respectively, with 14 bases between them. Germline values: CDR1 SGHNT, CDR2 YYREEE (reference sequence). This CDR3 comprises 16 residues. The CDR3, as DNA: TGTGCCAGCAGCTTAAAGGGCAGGGCCGACACCGGGGAGCTGTTTTTT. This encodes CASSLKGRADTGELFF.

The CDR3 DNA is TGTGCCAGTAGCCAACAGGGGGCTGCCCACACCGGGGAGCTGTTTTTT. Its translation: CASSQQGAAHTGELFF. The rearrangement links TRBV19 to TRBJ2-2, with 9 bases aligning to TRBD1. The CDR3 has 16 residues. V shed 6 bases, J shed 3 bases, and the junction held 8 bases outside the gene matches. The germline gives CDR1 LNHDA, CDR2 SQIVND (reference sequence). Full variable domain (rest looked up from reference TRBV19 and TRBJ2-2): DGGITQSPKYLFRKEGQNVTLSCEQNLNHDAMYWYRQDPGQGLRLIYYSQIVNDFQKGDIAEGYSVSREKKESFPLTVTSAQKNPTAFYLCASSQQGAAHTGELFFGEGSRLTVL.

The genes are TRBV10-2 and TRBJ2-7; D is possibly TRBD2 (6 bases). CDR3 length: 14 amino acids. Trimming left V 8 bases short and J 2 bases short, with 16 bases between. In germline, CDR1 is WSHSY, CDR2 SAAADI. The CDR3 nucleotides are TGCGCCAGCGGAGGGTCACCCAGGCCCTACGAGCAGTACTTC. This gives the protein CASGGSPRPYEQYF.

This chain connects TRBV7-6 to TRBJ2-2; 9 positions agree with TRBD2. Germline V lookup: CDR1 SGHVS, CDR2 FNYEAQ. The V and J ends lost 1 base and 6 bases, in that order; junction bases with no gene match: 12. The CDR3 length is 18 residues. The CDR3 sequence: CASSLDPREGLRAGELFF. The CDR3 DNA is TGTGCCAGCAGCTTAGATCCGCGGGAGGGCCTTAGGGCCGGGGAGCTGTTTTTT. The complete variable domain, with remaining parts taken from reference TRBV7-6 and TRBJ2-2, reads GAGVSQSPRYKVTKRGQDVALRCDPISGHVSLYWYRQALGQGPEFLTYFNYEAQQDKSGLPNDRFSAERPEGSISTLTIQRTEQRDSAMYRCASSLDPREGLRAGELFFGEGSRLTVL.

The genes are TRBV6-4 and TRBJ2-5, with 8 bases that match TRBD2. Germline lookup yields CDR1 MRHNA and CDR2 SNTAGT. Germline trimming cut 8 bases from V and 5 bases from J; bases unmatched to any gene: 13. The CDR3 runs 15 residues. CDR3 loop: CASAVDGTSKETQYF. Written as DNA, the CDR3 is TGTGCCAGCGCAGTCGACGGGACTAGTAAGGAGACCCAGTACTTC.

The J gene is TRBJ2-7, the V gene TRBV7-2; TRBD2 might be the D (6 bases). Germline lookup yields CDR1 SGHTA and CDR2 FQGNSA. The CDR3 contains 16 residues. Trimming pared 1 base from V and 3 bases from J, leaving 16 bases between. The CDR3 region has the DNA TGTGCCAGCAGCTTAGAATTGACGGGAGTGGGCTACGAGCAGTACTTC. It codes for CASSLELTGVGYEQYF.

This clone was seen once. The V and J genes are TRBV2 and TRBJ1-2; D might be TRBD1 (5 bases). This CDR3 spans 14 amino acids. Germline-derived CDR1 and CDR2 are SNHLY and FYNNEI. V lost 4 bases and J lost 2, with 11 bases in between. DNA of the CDR3: TGTGCCAGCAGTGGGGCCGGACAAAACTATGGCTACACCTTC. Encoded protein: CASSGAGQNYGYTF.

The CDR3 bases are TGTGCCAGCAGTACGAGGACAGGGAGATTGGGGGATGGGCAGTTCTTC. Translated, it gives CASSTRTGRLGDGQFF. The genes are TRBV25-1 and TRBJ2-1; 8 nucleotides align to TRBD1. There are 16 residues in the CDR3. V lost 5 bases and J lost 12; bases outside the gene matches: 18. CDR1 is MGHDK and CDR2 is SYGVNS in the germline V gene.

The genes are TRBV18 and TRBJ1-2; the D gene is possibly TRBD1 (6 bases). Trimming removed 2 bases at V and 5 bases at J, with 15 bases between. The CDR3 is 15 residues long. The germline V gene encodes CDR1 KGHSH and CDR2 LQKENI. The CDR3 is CASSPAIQGAYGYTF. The DNA of the CDR3 is TGTGCCAGCTCACCAGCTATACAGGGAGCGTATGGCTACACCTTC. Complete variable domain (other parts from reference TRBV18 and TRBJ1-2): NAGVMQNPRHLVRRRGQEARLRCSPMKGHSHVYWYRQLPEEGLKFMVYLQKENIIDESGMPKERFSAEFPKEGPSILRIQQVVRGDSAAYFCASSPAIQGAYGYTFGSGTRLTVV.

The gene calls are TRBV4-2 and TRBJ2-3; the match to TRBD2 covers 11 bases. After removal of 3 bases from V and 2 bases from J, the junction contained 4 bases not matched to a gene. Germline V CDR1 and CDR2: LGHNA, YNFKEQ. The CDR3 is 16 residues long. CDR3 amino acids: CASSQGTSGHTDTQYF. The CDR3 DNA sequence: TGTGCCAGCAGCCAGGGGACTAGCGGTCACACAGATACGCAGTATTTT.

The chain combines TRBV6-5 with TRBJ2-1; tentative D call: TRBD2 (7 bases). CDR3 length: 13 amino acids. Germline values: CDR1 MNHEY, CDR2 SVGAGI. Deletions cut 11 bases from V and 8 bases from J, with 19 bases between. The CDR3 is CASGLAEGDEQFF. The CDR3 DNA sequence: TGTGCCTCGGGGCTAGCGGAGGGGGATGAGCAGTTCTTC.

The V and J genes are TRBV5-1 and TRBJ2-1; 10 bases are a match to TRBD2. The CDR3 covers 16 residues. Germline V lookup: CDR1 SGHRS, CDR2 YFSETQ. V lost 4 bases to trimming and J lost 2 bases; unmatched junction nucleotides: 6. The CDR3 bases are TGCGCCAGCAGCGTCGCGGGGACTAGCGCCTACAATGAGCAGTTCTTC. Amino acid sequence: CASSVAGTSAYNEQFF.

In DNA, the CDR3 is TGCGCCAGCAGCCAAGATCAAGCGGGGGGCCCCTTCGAGGCCCAGTACTTC. The encoded protein is CASSQDQAGGPFEAQYF. The chain uses TRBV4-1 and TRBJ2-5, with 9 bases fitting TRBD2. The CDR3 spans 17 residues. Looked up from germline, CDR1 is MGHRA and CDR2 is YSYEKL. V gave up 0 bases and J gave up 9 bases; unmatched junction bases: 14.

This clone was counted a few times. This chain joins TRBV6-1 and TRBJ2-5; D perhaps matches TRBD2 (5 bases). Germline V gene sequence: CDR1 MNHNS, CDR2 SASEGT. The CDR3 runs to 13 residues. V shed 1 base and J shed 5 bases, with 8 bases lying between them. The chain's CDR3 is CASSEGPGETQYF. The CDR3 DNA reads as TGTGCCAGCAGTGAAGGGCCGGGGGAGACCCAGTACTTC.

V is TRBV5-6 and J is TRBJ2-5; TRBD1 aligns across 7 bases. V was clipped by 6 bases and J by 4 bases; unmatched bases: 9. The CDR3 is 14 amino acids. Germline V gene sequence: CDR1 SGHDT, CDR2 YYEEEE. CDR3 DNA: TGTGCCAGCACGAACAGGGGTAGTGGAGAGACCCAGTACTTC. Translating gives CASTNRGSGETQYF. Full variable domain (missing parts from reference TRBV5-6 and TRBJ2-5): DAGVTQSPTHLIKTRGQQVTLRCSPKSGHDTVSWYQQALGQGPQFIFQYYEEEERQRGNFPDRFSGHQFPNYSSELNVNALLLGDSALYLCASTNRGSGETQYFGPGTRLLVL.

V gene TRBV30 combines with J gene TRBJ2-7; the D gene is possibly TRBD1 (5 bases). Germline V CDR1 and CDR2: GTSNPN, SVGIG (reference sequence). The CDR3 sequence is 12 residues long. The V and J ends lost 1 base and 4 bases respectively, with 8 bases between them. The CDR3 loop is CAWSGQKYEQYF. In nucleotides, the CDR3 is TGTGCCTGGAGTGGACAGAAATACGAGCAGTACTTC.

The chain uses TRBV9 and TRBJ2-2; perhaps TRBD1 as D (6 bases). Trimming removed 0 bases from V and 3 bases from J, with 9 bases in between. The CDR3 loop spans 15 amino acids. Germline V gene data show CDR1 as SGDLS and CDR2 as YYNGEE. The CDR3 nucleotides read TGTGCCAGCAGCGTAGACAGGGCCCACACCGGGGAGCTGTTTTTT. Translation: CASSVDRAHTGELFF.

The chain links TRBV29-1 to TRBJ2-7, with D possibly being TRBD2 (6 bases). This CDR3 has 13 residues. Germline values: CDR1 SQVTM, CDR2 ANQGSEA. Between the trimmed V and J ends, which lost 4 bases and 3 bases, there was a span of 13 bases. The CDR3: CSVAGSGYYEQYF. In nucleotides, the CDR3 is TGCAGCGTTGCCGGGAGCGGGTACTACGAGCAGTACTTC.

The chain joins TRBV7-9 to TRBJ2-7; possible D gene TRBD1, 6 bases. V was shortened by 5 bases and J by 4 bases, with 12 bases between the two germline ends. The CDR3 extends over 13 amino acids. Per germline, CDR1 SEHNR and CDR2 FQNEAQ (reference sequence). The CDR3 reads CASSGDTRYEQYF. The CDR3 DNA is TGTGCCAGCAGCGGGGACACAAGATACGAGCAGTACTTC.